The entry below describes one T cell receptor beta chain. Its antigen remains unknown. The germline gives CDR1 MNHEY, CDR2 SVGAGI. This CDR3 contains 15 residues. The V and J ends lost 2 bases and 4 bases respectively, with 12 bases between them. Tumor samples were taken before definitive surgery or chemotherapy. Using immunoSEQ multiplex PCR, the repertoire was profiled, and TCRdb retains in-frame clones only, with some absent. The top ten hold 2.1% of the sample, which has roughly 29,000 clones, about 86% seen once. This entry comes from a study of high-grade serous ovarian cancer treatment subgroups. Looking at the study overall: On average, more than 14,000 reads and under 9,000 unique TCR beta rearrangements were obtained per sample.

Study-level points and caveats: Spatial context was lost because tumors were sequenced in bulk. Clonal relatedness tracked neoantigen level, and by trend copy number and mutation load. Repertoire similarity ranged about 0.1 to 0.85 between tumors of one patient.

Sequenced input: tumor tissue. The chain is built from TRBV6-5 and TRBJ1-3; no firm D call. The sequence derives from a human donor with high-grade serous ovarian cancer. This CDR3 reads CASSYGPGGGNTIYF. The CDR3 nucleotides read TGTGCCAGCAGTTACGGACCCGGAGGCGGAAACACCATATATTTT.